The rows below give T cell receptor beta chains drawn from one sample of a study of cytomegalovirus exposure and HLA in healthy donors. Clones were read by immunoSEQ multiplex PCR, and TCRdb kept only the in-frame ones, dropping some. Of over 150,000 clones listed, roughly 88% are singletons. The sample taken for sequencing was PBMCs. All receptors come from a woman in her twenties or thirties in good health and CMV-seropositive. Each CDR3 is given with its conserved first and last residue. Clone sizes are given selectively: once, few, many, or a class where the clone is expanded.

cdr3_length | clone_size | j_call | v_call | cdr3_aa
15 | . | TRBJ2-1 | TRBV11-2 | CASSWARTGPNEQFF
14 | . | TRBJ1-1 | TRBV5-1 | CASSSTTGNTEAFF
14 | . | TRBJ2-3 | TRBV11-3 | CASSFTGGTDTQYF
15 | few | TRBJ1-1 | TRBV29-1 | CSVVPELIRTAEAFF
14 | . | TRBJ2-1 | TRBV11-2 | CASSLDRLTGEQFF
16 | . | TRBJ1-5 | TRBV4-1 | CASSQDVGQKNQPQHF
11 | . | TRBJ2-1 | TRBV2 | CASIRGLEQFF
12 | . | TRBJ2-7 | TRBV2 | CASDGTDYEQYF
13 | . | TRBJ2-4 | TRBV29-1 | CSGRTGGGDIQYF
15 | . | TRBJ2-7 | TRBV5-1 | CASSPRQGSSYEQYF
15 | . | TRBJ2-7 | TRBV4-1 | CASSLGLGTGPEQYF